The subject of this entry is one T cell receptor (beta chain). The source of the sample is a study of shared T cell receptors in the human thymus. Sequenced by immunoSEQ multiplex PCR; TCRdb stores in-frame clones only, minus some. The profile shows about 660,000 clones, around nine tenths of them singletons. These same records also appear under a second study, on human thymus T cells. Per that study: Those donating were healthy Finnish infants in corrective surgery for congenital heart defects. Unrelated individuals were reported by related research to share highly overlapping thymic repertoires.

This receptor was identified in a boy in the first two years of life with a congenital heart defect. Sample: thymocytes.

The CDR3 here is CARRPPGELFF. The DNA of the CDR3 is TGTGCCAGGCGGCCCCCCGGGGAGCTGTTTTTT. The chain is built from TRBV19 and TRBJ2-2; D gene ambiguous. The CDR3 spans 11 residues. V was shortened by 9 bases and J by 6 bases, with 8 bases between the two germline ends. The germline V gene has CDR1 LNHDA and CDR2 SQIVND (reference sequence).